The next 14 T cell receptor beta chains were all read from a single sample in a study of T cells in Graves' hyperthyroidism and ophthalmopathy. The investigators amplified TCR beta CDR3 regions from RNA transcripts. HTBI primers drove first-round RT-PCR of the TCR CDR3. TCRdb fed the multiplex PCR reads into MiXCR, producing one record per CDR3 protein. The sample lists over 700,000 distinct CDR3 sequences; about a third were seen once. Sequencing was done on a sample of blood. The receptors come from a woman between 35 and 50 years old with Graves' hyperthyroidism.

This clonotype was picked up many times. J is TRBJ1-6 and V is TRBV10-3; perhaps TRBD1 as D (5 bases). The CDR3 extends over 15 amino acids. Trimming shortened V by 4 bases and J by 0 bases, and 7 bases separated the two germline ends. CDR1 and CDR2 (germline): ENHRY, SYGVKD. CDR3 in DNA: TGTGCCATCAGTGGACAGAGCTCCTATAATTCACCCCTCCACTTT. Residues: CAISGQSSYNSPLHF.

The chain employs TRBV2 and TRBJ1-4; 9 nucleotides line up with TRBD1. With 7 bases clipped from V and 7 bases from J, the junction kept 4 bases outside the gene matches. CDR1 and CDR2 (germline): SNHLY, FYNNEI. The CDR3 is 13 residues long. CDR3 residues: CASTGQGIEKLFF. CDR3 DNA sequence: TGTGCCAGCACGGGACAGGGTATTGAAAAACTGTTTTTT.

V is TRBV7-2 and J is TRBJ1-4; a possible D gene is TRBD1 (5 bases). V was cut by 7 bases and J by 6 bases, with 15 bases left in between. In germline, CDR1 is SGHTA, CDR2 FQGNSA. CDR3 length: 14 residues. The CDR3 DNA reads TGTGCCAGCACCCTTTTTACGGGGGATGAAAAACTGTTTTTT. It specifies CASTLFTGDEKLFF.

There are many counts of this clonotype. The chain carries TRBV5-8 and TRBJ2-5, with D unresolved. The CDR3 is 14 amino acids. Deletions cut 2 bases from V and 2 bases from J, with 10 bases between. In germline, CDR1 is SGHTS, CDR2 YDEGEE. The CDR3 bases are TGTGCCAGCAGCTTCGGGCAGTCTCAAGAGACCCAGTACTTC. It encodes CASSFGQSQETQYF.

The V and J genes are TRBV7-9 and TRBJ2-7; 8 bases match TRBD1. V shed 6 bases, J shed 3 bases, and the junction held 7 bases outside the gene matches. Germline V gene data show CDR1 as SEHNR and CDR2 as FQNEAQ (reference sequence). The CDR3 is 14 amino acids. The DNA of the CDR3 is TGTGCCAGCAGAGGACAGGGTAGCGTCTACGAGCAGTACTTC. Translation gives CASRGQGSVYEQYF.

The chain links TRBV29-1 to TRBJ1-2; no clear D. CDR1 and CDR2 from the germline V gene are SQVTM and ANQGSEA. The CDR3 spans 14 residues. Trimming removed 3 bases from V and 1 base from J, with 12 bases in between. The CDR3 reads CSVDDGVDNYGYTF. The CDR3, as DNA: TGCAGCGTTGACGACGGGGTAGATAACTATGGCTACACCTTC. Full variable domain (missing parts from reference TRBV29-1 and TRBJ1-2): SAVISQKPSRDICQRGTSLTIQCQVDSQVTMMFWYRQQPGQSLTLIATANQGSEATYESGFVIDKFPISRPNLTFSTLTVSNMSPEDSSIYLCSVDDGVDNYGYTFGSGTRLTVV.

In its sample, this clonotype was seen once. A much larger clonotype is one base distant, so this may be a read error. The genes are TRBV7-2 and TRBJ1-2; 7 bases line up with TRBD1. Looked up from germline, CDR1 is SGHTA and CDR2 is FQGNSA. The CDR3 covers 11 residues. The CDR3 DNA reads as TGTGCCGGCAGCTTGTCGGGACAGCCCCTATTC. It encodes CAGSLSGQPLF.

This clonotype was observed many times. The genes are TRBV5-8 and TRBJ1-2; unclear D gene. The V gene's germline CDR1 is SGHTS and CDR2 YDEGEE. This CDR3 region has 15 residues. Trimming left V 0 bases short and J 0 bases short, with 9 bases between. CDR3 residues: CASSLADYSNYGYTF. The CDR3 DNA reads TGTGCCAGCAGCTTGGCAGATTATTCTAACTATGGCTACACCTTC.

The chain couples TRBV25-1 to TRBJ2-5, with 9 bases matching TRBD2. The CDR3 is 18 amino acids. Trimming at V came to 3 bases and at J to 3 bases, leaving 14 bases not matched to a gene. Germline V gives CDR1 MGHDK, CDR2 SYGVNS. Here the CDR3 reads CASSDRTVGLAGKETQYF. Written as DNA, the CDR3 is TGTGCCAGCAGTGACAGGACTGTGGGGCTAGCGGGGAAAGAGACCCAGTACTTC.

This clonotype occurred a few times. The chain uses TRBV29-1 and TRBJ2-7; either TRBD1 or TRBD2 may fit D (5 bases each). Looked up from germline, CDR1 is SQVTM and CDR2 is ANQGSEA. The length of the CDR3 is 12 residues. The germline V and J ends were trimmed by 4 bases and 8 bases, with 15 bases remaining between them. The DNA for the CDR3 is TGCAGCGTTGCAGCCGGGGCCTCTAAGCAGTACTTC. It encodes CSVAAGASKQYF.

The rearrangement uses TRBV11-2 and TRBJ1-2, with D possibly matching TRBD1 (5 bases). The V gene lost 5 bases and the J gene lost 2 bases, with 15 bases spanning the gap. This CDR3 is built from 15 residues. Germline CDR1 is SGHAT and CDR2 is FQNNGV. DNA of the CDR3: TGTGCCAGCAGCCAGGATGTAGCAGGGAACTATGGCTACACCTTC. It translates to CASSQDVAGNYGYTF.

In regard to this clonotype: A much larger clone differs from this one at a single base, so this may be a read error. The chain has TRBV7-9 and TRBJ2-7; D is undetermined. The CDR3 spans 15 residues. Germline CDR1 and CDR2: SEHNR and FQNEAQ (reference sequence). The CDR3 bases are TGTGCCAGCAGCTTAGCGCTGTCGGCCACCTACGGGCAGTACTTC. This codes for CASSLALSATYGQYF.

This clonotype came up a few times. The rearrangement uses TRBV2 and TRBJ2-2; D remains ambiguous. CDR3 size: 13 residues. Germline assignment: CDR1 SNHLY and CDR2 FYNNEI. Trimming left V 2 bases short and J 5 bases short, with 6 bases between. As DNA, the CDR3 is TGTGCCAGCAGTGAATCCGAAACCGGGGAGCTGTTTTTT. Residues: CASSESETGELFF.

The V call is TRBV10-3, the J call TRBJ2-5, with a tentative D call TRBD2 (5 bases). Deletions cut 0 bases from V and 5 bases from J, with 7 bases between. Germline V gives CDR1 ENHRY, CDR2 SYGVKD. There are 13 residues in the CDR3. The DNA for the CDR3 is TGTGCCATCAGTGAGTCGACGGGGGAGACCCAGTACTTC. Translation gives CAISESTGETQYF.